Listed here are 4 T cell receptor beta chains from one sample, sequenced in a study of CD8 T cells in Susac syndrome (dated by TCRdb to the late 2010s). Library method: the immunoSEQ multiplex PCR assay. RNA was extracted using the RNeasy kit, and roughly 0.5 to 1 ug of the RNA was reverse transcribed with random hexamers. TCRdb cleaned the public reads at Q25 with fastp, built clones with MiXCR and kept in-frame beta chains. Records with the same CDR3 protein are collapsed into one entry carrying the most frequent genes and DNA. The sample contains 120,000 to 150,000 distinct CDR3 sequences, approximately 94% of them found a single time. The ten largest clones capture less than 0.095% of the sample. The sequencing sample was made of CD4+ T cells from PBMCs. The origin of the receptors is a human donor in good health.

The V and J genes are TRBV6-1 and TRBJ2-3; no reliable D call. The CDR3 has 14 amino acids. Germline V CDR1 and CDR2: MNHNS, SASEGT. V lost 1 base, J lost 2 bases, and 7 bases lay in between. The CDR3 loop is CASSEGLYTDTQYF. The CDR3, as DNA: TGTGCCAGCAGTGAAGGTCTATACACAGATACGCAGTATTTT.

The genes are TRBV6-1 and TRBJ2-7; 8 positions agree with TRBD2. With V trimmed by 8 bases and J by 4 bases, 4 bases remained unmatched. The CDR3 is 12 amino acids. CDR1 MNHNS and CDR2 SASEGT come from the germline V gene. The DNA for the CDR3 is TGTGCCAGCGTCACGGGAGGGTACGAGCAGTACTTC. Translating gives CASVTGGYEQYF.

This sequence joins TRBV20-1 and TRBJ2-7, with TRBD1 matching over 7 bases. V lost 4 bases and J lost 7; bases outside the gene matches: 10. This CDR3 is 13 amino acids long. The germline V gene has CDR1 DFQATT and CDR2 SNEGSKA (reference sequence). Here the CDR3 DNA reads TGCAGTGCTAACAGGGACAGAACTTGGGAGCAGTACTTC. This sequence encodes CSANRDRTWEQYF.

The rearrangement uses TRBV7-9 and TRBJ2-7, with D unclear. The CDR3 is made up of 14 amino acids. The germline gives CDR1 SEHNR, CDR2 FQNEAQ (reference sequence). V was shortened by 1 base and J by 1 base, with 8 bases between the two germline ends. This CDR3 is CASSLVGFSYEQYF. The CDR3 DNA follows: TGTGCCAGCAGCTTAGTGGGGTTTTCCTACGAGCAGTACTTC.